The TCR beta chain under discussion was sequenced for a study of vaccination and CD4 T cells after COVID-19. For the study at large: Two of the convalescents were Hispanic, and the group consisted of six males and four females. Median time from COVID diagnosis to post-COVID sampling was over 85 days (35 to 161).

Noted treatment: approximately nine-day PBMC culture with coronavirus spike peptide pools or control peptides (ViraFEST assay). The Oncomine TCR Beta short-read assay was what sequenced the DNA obtained from cultured CD4+ T cells. Genomic DNA was extracted from cultured CD4+ T cells. TCRdb reprocessed the PCR reads via MiXCR and lists one record per CDR3 protein. The repertoire holds approximately 9,000 distinct CDR3 sequences, with around 50% as singletons. With 4 bases clipped from V and 10 bases from J, the junction kept 10 bases outside the gene matches. There are 16 residues in the CDR3. CDR1 and CDR2 (germline): MNHNS, SASEGT. This clonotype was seen a few times. Its antigen is as yet unknown.

The sequencing sample was made of CD4+ T cells from blood, cultured in vitro. The origin of this receptor is a human donor who had recovered from COVID-19. This chain links TRBV6-1 with TRBJ1-6, with TRBD1 identical over 10 bases. CDR3 sequence (DNA): TGTGCCAGCAGTGGAACCGGGACAGGGGACGAGTCACCCCTCCACTTT. It codes for CASSGTGTGDESPLHF.